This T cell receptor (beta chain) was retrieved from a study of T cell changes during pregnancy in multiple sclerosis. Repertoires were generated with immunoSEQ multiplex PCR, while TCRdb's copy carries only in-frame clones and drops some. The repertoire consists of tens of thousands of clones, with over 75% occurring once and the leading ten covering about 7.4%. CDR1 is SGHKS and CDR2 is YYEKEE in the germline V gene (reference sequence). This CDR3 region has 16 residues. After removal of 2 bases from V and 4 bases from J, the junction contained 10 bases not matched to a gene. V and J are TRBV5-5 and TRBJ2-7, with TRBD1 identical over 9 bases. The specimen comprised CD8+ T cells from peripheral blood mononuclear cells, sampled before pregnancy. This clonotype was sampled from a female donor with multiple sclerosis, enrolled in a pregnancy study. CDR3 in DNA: TGTGCCAGCAGCTTATCCGGGACAGGGATACCTTACGAGCAGTACTTC. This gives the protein CASSLSGTGIPYEQYF.